What follows is one TCR beta chain and its context. Deletions cut 3 bases from V and 1 base from J, with 16 bases between. Germline CDR1 LNHDA, CDR2 SQIVND (reference sequence). This CDR3 is built from 16 residues. The data derive from a study of T cells in Graves' hyperthyroidism and ophthalmopathy. Amplified TCR beta CDR3 regions came from RNA transcripts. Primed by the HTBI set, a first-round RT-PCR was run on the TCR CDR3. From the multiplex PCR reads, TCRdb called clonotypes with MiXCR, one entry per CDR3 protein. The data hold fewer than 350,000 distinct CDR3 sequences, with around 19% observed a single time.

This sequence was found in a man aged 50-59 years with Graves' ophthalmopathy. The specimen sequenced was blood. The rearrangement joins TRBV19 to TRBJ2-7; D ambiguous. The CDR3 reads CASSMRFLGSSYEQYF. CDR3 nucleotides: TGTGCCAGTAGTATGCGGTTTTTGGGTAGTTCCTACGAGCAGTACTTC.